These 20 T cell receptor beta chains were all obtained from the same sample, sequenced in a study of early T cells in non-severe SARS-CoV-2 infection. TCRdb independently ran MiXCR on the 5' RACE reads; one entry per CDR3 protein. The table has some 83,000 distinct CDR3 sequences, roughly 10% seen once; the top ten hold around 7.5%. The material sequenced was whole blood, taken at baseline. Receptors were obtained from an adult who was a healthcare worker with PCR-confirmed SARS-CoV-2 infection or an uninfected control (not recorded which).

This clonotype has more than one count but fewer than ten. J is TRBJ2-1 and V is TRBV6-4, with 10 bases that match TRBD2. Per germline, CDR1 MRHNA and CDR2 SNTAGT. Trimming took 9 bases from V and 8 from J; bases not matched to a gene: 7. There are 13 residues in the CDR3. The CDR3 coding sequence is TGTGCCAGTTCTAGCGGGAGTAGCGATGAGCAGTTCTTC. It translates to CASSSGSSDEQFF.

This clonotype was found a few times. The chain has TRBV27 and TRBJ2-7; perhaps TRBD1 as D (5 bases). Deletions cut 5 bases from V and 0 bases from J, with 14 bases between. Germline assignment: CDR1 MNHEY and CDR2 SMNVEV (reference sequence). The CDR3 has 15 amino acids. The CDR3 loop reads CASSLTGYSSYEQYF. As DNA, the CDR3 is TGTGCCAGCAGTCTCACAGGTTATAGCTCCTACGAGCAGTACTTC.

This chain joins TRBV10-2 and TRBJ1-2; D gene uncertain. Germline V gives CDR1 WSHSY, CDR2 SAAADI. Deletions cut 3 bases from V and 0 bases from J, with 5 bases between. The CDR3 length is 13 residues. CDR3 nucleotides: TGCGCCAGCAGTGACACGGCTAACTATGGCTACACCTTC. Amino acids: CASSDTANYGYTF.

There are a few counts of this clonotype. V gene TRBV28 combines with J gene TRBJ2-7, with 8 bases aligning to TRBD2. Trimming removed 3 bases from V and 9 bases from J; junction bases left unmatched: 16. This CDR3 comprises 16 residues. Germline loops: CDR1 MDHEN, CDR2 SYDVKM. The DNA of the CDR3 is TGTGCCAGCAGTTTCGGACTAGCCCCGAATATTAAGGGGCAGTACTTC. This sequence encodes CASSFGLAPNIKGQYF. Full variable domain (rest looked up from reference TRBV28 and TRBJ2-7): DVKVTQSSRYLVKRTGEKVFLECVQDMDHENMFWYRQDPGLGLRLIYFSYDVKMKEKGDIPEGYSVSREKKERFSLILESASTNQTSMYLCASSFGLAPNIKGQYFGPGTRLTVT.

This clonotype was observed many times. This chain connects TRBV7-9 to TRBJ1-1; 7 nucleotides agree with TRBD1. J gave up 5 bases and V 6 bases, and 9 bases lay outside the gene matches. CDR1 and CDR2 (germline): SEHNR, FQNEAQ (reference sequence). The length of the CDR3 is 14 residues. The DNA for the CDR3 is TGTGCCAGCAGTTACGACAGGGTAGAGACTGAAGCTTTCTTT. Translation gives CASSYDRVETEAFF.

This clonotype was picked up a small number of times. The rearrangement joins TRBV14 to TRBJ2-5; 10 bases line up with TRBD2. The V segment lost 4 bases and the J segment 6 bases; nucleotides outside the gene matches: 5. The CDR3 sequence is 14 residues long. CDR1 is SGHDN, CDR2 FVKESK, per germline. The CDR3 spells CASSPSSGRKTQYF. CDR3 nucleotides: TGTGCCAGCAGCCCTTCTAGCGGGAGAAAGACCCAGTACTTC.

The CDR3 protein is CASSIGTGGWNEQFF. CDR3 coding DNA: TGTGCCAGCAGCATTGGGACAGGGGGTTGGAATGAGCAGTTCTTC. This chain uses TRBV11-2 with TRBJ2-1; the match to TRBD1 covers 11 bases. The germline V gene encodes CDR1 SGHAT and CDR2 FQNNGV. Germline trimming cut 5 bases from V and 7 bases from J; bases unmatched to any gene: 7. This CDR3 spans 15 amino acids. The whole variable domain, filled in from reference TRBV11-2 and TRBJ2-1, reads EAGVAQSPRYKIIEKRQSVAFWCNPISGHATLYWYQQILGQGPKLLIQFQNNGVVDDSQLPKDRFSAERLKGVDSTLKIQPAKLEDSAVYLCASSIGTGGWNEQFFGPGTRLTVL.

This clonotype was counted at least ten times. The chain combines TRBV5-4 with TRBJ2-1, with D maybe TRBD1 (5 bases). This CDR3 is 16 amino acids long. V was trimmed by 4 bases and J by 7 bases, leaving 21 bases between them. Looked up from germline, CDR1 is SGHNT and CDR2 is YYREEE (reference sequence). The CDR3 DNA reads TGTGCCAGCAGCCTACAGGTATCGGGCCTATCAAATGAGCAGTTCTTC. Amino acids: CASSLQVSGLSNEQFF.

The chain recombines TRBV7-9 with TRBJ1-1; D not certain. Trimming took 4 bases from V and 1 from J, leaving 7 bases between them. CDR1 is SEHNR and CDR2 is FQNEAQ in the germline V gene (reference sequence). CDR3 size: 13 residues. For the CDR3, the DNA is TGTGCCAGCAGCTCGCAAGGGAACACTGAAGCTTTCTTT. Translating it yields CASSSQGNTEAFF.

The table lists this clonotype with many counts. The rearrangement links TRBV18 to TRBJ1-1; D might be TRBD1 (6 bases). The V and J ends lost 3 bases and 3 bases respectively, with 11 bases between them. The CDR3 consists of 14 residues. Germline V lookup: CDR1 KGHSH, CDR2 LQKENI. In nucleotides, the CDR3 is TGTGCCAGCTCACCCAACCACAGGGACACTGAAGCTTTCTTT. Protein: CASSPNHRDTEAFF.

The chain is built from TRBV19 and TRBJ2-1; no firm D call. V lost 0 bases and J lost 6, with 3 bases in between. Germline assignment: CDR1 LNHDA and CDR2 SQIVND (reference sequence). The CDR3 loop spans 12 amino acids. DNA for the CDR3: TGTGCCAGTAGTATAGAGGTCAATGAGCAGTTCTTC. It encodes CASSIEVNEQFF.

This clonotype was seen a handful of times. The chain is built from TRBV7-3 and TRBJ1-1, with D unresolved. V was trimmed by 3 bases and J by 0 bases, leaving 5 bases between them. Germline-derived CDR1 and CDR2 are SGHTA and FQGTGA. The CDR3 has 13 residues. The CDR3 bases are TGTGCCAGCAGCTTCCAGATGAACACTGAAGCTTTCTTT. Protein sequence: CASSFQMNTEAFF.

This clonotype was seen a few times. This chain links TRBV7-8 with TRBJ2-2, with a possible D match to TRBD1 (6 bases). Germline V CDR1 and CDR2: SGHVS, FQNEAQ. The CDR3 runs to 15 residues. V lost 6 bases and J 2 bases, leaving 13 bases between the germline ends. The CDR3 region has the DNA TGTGCCAGCAGGCCTCGGACAGAAAACACCGGGGAGCTGTTTTTT. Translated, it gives CASRPRTENTGELFF.

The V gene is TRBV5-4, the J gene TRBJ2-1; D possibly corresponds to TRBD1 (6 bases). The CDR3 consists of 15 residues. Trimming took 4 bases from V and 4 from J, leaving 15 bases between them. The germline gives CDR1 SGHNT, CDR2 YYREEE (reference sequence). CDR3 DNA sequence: TGTGCCAGCAGCCCGCGACAGGAAGATTACAATGAGCAGTTCTTC. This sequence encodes CASSPRQEDYNEQFF.

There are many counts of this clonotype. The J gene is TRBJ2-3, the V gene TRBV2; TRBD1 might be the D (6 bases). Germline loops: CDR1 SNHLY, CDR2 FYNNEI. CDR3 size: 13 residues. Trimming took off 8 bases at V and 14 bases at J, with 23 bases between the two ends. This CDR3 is CASEGNEDRSRYF. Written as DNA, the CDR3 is TGTGCCAGCGAAGGTAATGAGGACAGAAGCCGGTATTTT. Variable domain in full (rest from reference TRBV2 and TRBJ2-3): EPEVTQTPSHQVTQMGQEVILRCVPISNHLYFYWYRQILGQKVEFLVSFYNNEISEKSEIFDDQFSVERPDGSNFTLKIRSTKLEDSAMYFCASEGNEDRSRYFGPGTRLTVL.

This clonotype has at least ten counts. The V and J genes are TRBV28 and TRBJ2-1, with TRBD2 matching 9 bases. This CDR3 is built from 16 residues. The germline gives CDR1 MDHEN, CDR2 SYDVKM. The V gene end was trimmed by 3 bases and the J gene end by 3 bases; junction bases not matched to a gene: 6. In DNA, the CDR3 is TGTGCCAGCAGTTTCCCCACTAGCGGGTACTACAATGAGCAGTTCTTC. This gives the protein CASSFPTSGYYNEQFF.

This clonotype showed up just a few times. The CDR3 DNA sequence: TGTGCCAGCAGCTTGGGACTGGGCACAGATACGCAGTATTTT. It encodes CASSLGLGTDTQYF. This chain connects TRBV5-6 to TRBJ2-3, with D unresolved. V lost 0 bases and J 1 base, leaving 6 bases between the germline ends. The CDR3 has 14 residues. CDR1 and CDR2 from the germline V gene are SGHDT and YYEEEE. The full variable domain, completed using reference TRBV5-6 and TRBJ2-3, is DAGVTQSPTHLIKTRGQQVTLRCSPKSGHDTVSWYQQALGQGPQFIFQYYEEEERQRGNFPDRFSGHQFPNYSSELNVNALLLGDSALYLCASSLGLGTDTQYFGPGTRLTVL.

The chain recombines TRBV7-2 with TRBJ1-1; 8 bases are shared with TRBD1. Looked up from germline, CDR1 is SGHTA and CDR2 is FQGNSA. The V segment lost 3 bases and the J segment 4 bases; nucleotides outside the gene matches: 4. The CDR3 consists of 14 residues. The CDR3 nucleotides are TGTGCCAGCAGCTTCCAGGGGGCTTCCACTGAAGCTTTCTTT. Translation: CASSFQGASTEAFF.

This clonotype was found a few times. The CDR3 nucleotides read TGTGCCAGTAGTATGGACAGGGGAAACATTCAGTACTTC. Translated, it gives CASSMDRGNIQYF. The genes are TRBV19 and TRBJ2-4; 9 bases align to TRBD1. J gave up 6 bases and V 3 bases, and 0 bases lay outside the gene matches. CDR3 length: 13 residues. Germline values: CDR1 LNHDA, CDR2 SQIVND (reference sequence).

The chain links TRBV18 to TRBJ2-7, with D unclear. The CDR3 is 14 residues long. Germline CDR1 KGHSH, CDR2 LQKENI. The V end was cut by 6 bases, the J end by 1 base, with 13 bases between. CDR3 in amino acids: CASSQQSTSYEQYF. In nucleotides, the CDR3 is TGTGCCAGCTCTCAACAGTCGACATCCTACGAGCAGTACTTC.